The 18 T cell receptor beta chains given below trace back to one sample, sequenced in a study of cytomegalovirus exposure and HLA in healthy donors (dated by TCRdb to the late 2010s). Libraries were built with the immunoSEQ multiplex PCR assay. TCRdb holds this immuneACCESS table with in-frame rearrangements only. Some clones are missing; in checked studies, unresolved V genes explain under half, and the rest has no known cause. This sample is represented by 86,000 or so clones; 90% to 97% of them were singletons. The ten top clones hold 1.5% to 2% of the sample. The sequenced sample was PBMCs. These receptors came from a man younger than 35 in good health and CMV-seropositive.

This chain joins TRBV7-9 and TRBJ2-1; no firm D call. V gave up 5 bases and J gave up 6 bases, with 8 bases separating them. The CDR3 length is 12 residues. In germline, CDR1 is SEHNR, CDR2 FQNEAQ (reference sequence). The CDR3 sequence: CASSLSGNEQFF. The DNA of the CDR3 is TGTGCCAGCAGCCTTAGTGGCAATGAGCAGTTCTTC.

CDR3 sequence reads: CARYTRAGGFRDTGELFF. In nucleotides, the CDR3 is TGTGCCAGATATACACGGGCAGGAGGTTTTAGGGACACCGGGGAGCTGTTTTTT. V is TRBV28 and J is TRBJ2-2; maybe TRBD2 (5 bases). The CDR3 contains 18 residues. Germline CDR1 and CDR2: MDHEN and SYDVKM. V was shortened by 9 bases and J by 3 bases, with 26 bases between the two germline ends.

This CDR3 is CASSLGGSPSTDTQYF. The CDR3 DNA reads as TGCGCCAGCAGCTTGGGAGGCTCGCCAAGCACAGATACGCAGTATTTT. The chain combines TRBV5-1 with TRBJ2-3, with D hard to call. The CDR3 length is 16 residues. The V end lost 0 bases, the J end lost 0 bases, and 11 bases lay between the germline ends. Germline CDR1 reads SGHRS; CDR2 reads YFSETQ.

The chain carries TRBV28 and TRBJ1-2; possibly TRBD1 for D (6 bases). The V gene's germline CDR1 is MDHEN and CDR2 SYDVKM. The CDR3 has 14 amino acids. Trimming removed 6 bases at V and 0 bases at J, with 11 bases between. CDR3 DNA sequence: TGTGCCAGCAGGAGGGACACCACTAACTATGGCTACACCTTC. As protein: CASRRDTTNYGYTF.

This clone appeared a single time. The chain has TRBV6-6 and TRBJ1-5; 7 bases map to TRBD1. V gave up 11 bases and J gave up 6 bases; unmatched junction bases: 13. This CDR3 is 14 amino acids long. Per the germline V gene, CDR1 is MNHNY and CDR2 is SVGAGI (reference sequence). The CDR3 DNA reads as TGTGCCGGATCAAAGGGGGCCGATAGTCAGCCCCAGCATTTT. It specifies CAGSKGADSQPQHF.

This chain links TRBV28 with TRBJ2-5; 9 bases fit TRBD1. Germline trimming cut 8 bases from V and 2 bases from J; bases unmatched to any gene: 9. The CDR3 covers 15 residues. Germline values: CDR1 MDHEN, CDR2 SYDVKM. CDR3 in DNA: TGTGCCAGCCTTTCTCCGGGACAGGGTCAAGAGACCCAGTACTTC. Its protein product is CASLSPGQGQETQYF.

This clone was seen just once. The chain carries TRBV13 and TRBJ2-7, with TRBD2 matching 7 bases. This CDR3 comprises 15 residues. Germline assignment: CDR1 PRHDT and CDR2 FYEKMQ (reference sequence). V shed 5 bases and J 0 bases; nucleotides not matched to a gene: 7. CDR3 region: CASSGERGSSYEQYF. In DNA form, the CDR3 reads TGTGCCAGCAGCGGGGAGCGGGGAAGCTCCTACGAGCAGTACTTC.

The chain links TRBV9 to TRBJ2-1, with D perhaps TRBD2 (6 bases). Germline V gene data show CDR1 as SGDLS and CDR2 as YYNGEE. Trimming shortened V by 4 bases and J by 2 bases, and 13 bases separated the two germline ends. The CDR3 runs 15 residues. The CDR3 DNA is TGTGCCAGCAGCCCGACGGGACTTACCTACAATGAGCAGTTCTTC. Translated, it gives CASSPTGLTYNEQFF.

The genes are TRBV4-1 and TRBJ1-1, with no clear D. Trimming shortened V by 0 bases and J by 11 bases, and 19 bases separated the two germline ends. The CDR3 sequence is 15 residues long. CDR1 MGHRA and CDR2 YSYEKL come from the germline V gene. The CDR3 region is CASSQENNRGYLAFF. For the CDR3, the DNA is TGCGCCAGCAGCCAAGAAAATAATCGGGGTTATCTCGCTTTCTTT.

This clone was recorded once. The chain combines TRBV27 with TRBJ2-1; maybe TRBD1 (5 bases). The CDR3 is 12 residues long. Trimming stripped 7 bases from V and 9 bases from J, with 13 bases between. In germline, CDR1 is MNHEY, CDR2 SMNVEV (reference sequence). The CDR3 region has the DNA TGTGCCAGCATAGGGGTGTGGGGTGAGCAGTTCTTC. Amino acid sequence: CASIGVWGEQFF.

This clone was seen once. The rearrangement links TRBV5-8 to TRBJ2-3; D is unresolved. V gave up 0 bases and J gave up 3 bases, with 5 bases separating them. Per the germline V gene, CDR1 is SGHTS and CDR2 is YDEGEE. This CDR3 contains 13 residues. The CDR3 spells CASSLAVTDTQYF. The CDR3 coding sequence is TGTGCCAGCAGCTTGGCCGTAACAGATACGCAGTATTTT.

The genes are TRBV6-6 and TRBJ2-3, with 10 bases fitting TRBD2. CDR3 length: 16 amino acids. Trimming at V came to 6 bases and at J to 5 bases, leaving 11 bases not matched to a gene. CDR1 is MNHNY, CDR2 SVGAGI, per germline (reference sequence). The CDR3 protein is CASSPRSAGGEDTQYF. The CDR3 DNA is TGTGCCAGCAGCCCCCGATCAGCGGGAGGGGAAGATACGCAGTATTTT.

This chain uses TRBV6-5 with TRBJ2-7; 8 positions match TRBD1. The CDR3 length is 13 residues. CDR1 and CDR2 (germline): MNHEY, SVGAGI. The junction had 2 bases not matched to a gene; V was cut back by 2 bases and J by 5 bases. This chain's CDR3 is CASSYAGGDEQYF. CDR3 DNA: TGTGCCAGCAGTTACGCAGGGGGCGACGAGCAGTACTTC.

The chain is built from TRBV7-9 and TRBJ2-7; possibly TRBD2 for D (5 bases). CDR3 length equals 14 residues. Germline values: CDR1 SEHNR, CDR2 FQNEAQ (reference sequence). Trimming cost V 1 base and J 3 bases, with 10 bases left between them. The CDR3: CASSLVGINYEQYF. CDR3 bases: TGTGCCAGCAGCTTAGTCGGGATCAACTACGAGCAGTACTTC. The variable domain in full, completed from reference TRBV7-9 and TRBJ2-7, reads DTGVSQNPRHKITKRGQNVTFRCDPISEHNRLYWYRQTLGQGPEFLTYFQNEAQLEKSRLLSDRFSAERPKGSFSTLEIQRTEQGDSAMYLCASSLVGINYEQYFGPGTRLTVT.

CDR3 nucleotides: TGCGCCAGCAGTGAAGGGACTAGCGGGAGAGACGAGCAGTACTTC. This sequence encodes CASSEGTSGRDEQYF. The V call is TRBV10-1, the J call TRBJ2-7; TRBD2 agrees at 14 bases. Per germline, CDR1 WNHNN and CDR2 SYGVQD (reference sequence). After removal of 3 bases from V and 5 bases from J, the junction contained 3 bases not matched to a gene. CDR3 length: 15 amino acids.

This chain uses TRBV6-5 with TRBJ1-1, with 10 bases aligning to TRBD1. V dropped 7 bases and J dropped 10; count of bases not matched to a gene: 6. CDR3 length: 12 amino acids. Looked up from germline, CDR1 is MNHEY and CDR2 is SVGAGI. The CDR3 nucleotides are TGTGCCAGCATCACTTGGGACAGGGGAGCTTTCTTT. Protein: CASITWDRGAFF.

V and J are TRBV7-9 and TRBJ1-5; 8 bases are shared with TRBD1. V lost 5 bases and J lost 6; bases outside the gene matches: 3. Germline assignment: CDR1 SEHNR and CDR2 FQNEAQ (reference sequence). CDR3 length: 13 amino acids. This CDR3 reads CASSPTGVQPQHF. The DNA of the CDR3 is TGTGCCAGCAGCCCGACAGGGGTTCAGCCCCAGCATTTT.

This sequence joins TRBV15 and TRBJ2-3; 7 nucleotides line up with TRBD2. Trimming at V came to 8 bases and at J to 0 bases, leaving 5 bases not matched to a gene. CDR3 length: 14 amino acids. Per germline, CDR1 LNHNV and CDR2 YYDKDF (reference sequence). This CDR3 reads CATGAGYSTDTQYF. The CDR3 DNA is TGTGCCACCGGAGCGGGATACAGCACAGATACGCAGTATTTT.